The 8 T cell receptor beta chains below all came from one sample that was sequenced in a study of cytomegalovirus exposure and HLA in healthy donors (dated by TCRdb to 2016 to 2017). Library generation was performed with the immunoSEQ multiplex PCR assay. The multiplex PCR relied on a mix of 60 forward primers for TCR Vbeta segments and 13 reverse primers for TCR Jbeta segments. TCRdb carries this immuneACCESS record with in-frame sequences only. Its versions omit some clonotypes, under half of them owing to an unresolved V gene in the studies checked, with the rest unexplained. Here the sample has about 160,000 clones; approximately 78% occur a single time. The ten largest clones take up around 8% of the sample. The source material was PBMCs. The receptors were sampled from a male donor in good health and CMV-seropositive.

This clone was detected only a few times. The chain links TRBV5-6 to TRBJ1-1, with unresolved D. Germline V gene sequence: CDR1 SGHDT, CDR2 YYEEEE. The V end was cut by 1 base, the J end by 1 base, with 8 bases between. The CDR3 consists of 14 residues. CDR3 nucleotides: TGTGCCAGCAGCTTGAAACGGAGGAACACTGAAGCTTTCTTT. Its translation: CASSLKRRNTEAFF. The full variable domain, in which reference TRBV5-6 and TRBJ1-1 provide the parts outside the CDR3, is DAGVTQSPTHLIKTRGQQVTLRCSPKSGHDTVSWYQQALGQGPQFIFQYYEEEERQRGNFPDRFSGHQFPNYSSELNVNALLLGDSALYLCASSLKRRNTEAFFGQGTRLTVV.

The chain is built from TRBV6-1 and TRBJ2-5; D perhaps matches TRBD2 (6 bases). There are 15 residues in the CDR3. Trimming removed 4 bases from V and 4 bases from J, with 16 bases in between. Germline V gene lookup returns CDR1 MNHNS and CDR2 SASEGT. The DNA for the CDR3 is TGTGCCAGCAGTGGTGGGGGGATTGGCATAGAGACCCAGTACTTC. Amino acids: CASSGGGIGIETQYF.

The chain recombines TRBV7-9 with TRBJ2-3; tentative D call: TRBD2 (5 bases). The CDR3 is 16 residues long. Trimming pared 4 bases from V and 6 bases from J, leaving 20 bases between. Germline loops: CDR1 SEHNR, CDR2 FQNEAQ (reference sequence). CDR3 sequence (DNA): TGTGCCAGCAGCTCTAGAAGGCTAGCATTAATGGATACGCAGTATTTT. Translated: CASSSRRLALMDTQYF.

The chain combines TRBV7-2 with TRBJ1-1; 11 positions agree with TRBD1. Germline CDR1 is SGHTA and CDR2 is FQGNSA. There are 15 residues in the CDR3. The junction had 8 bases not matched to a gene; V was cut back by 5 bases and J by 6 bases. CDR3 coding DNA: TGTGCCAGCAGCACACATCCGGGACAGGGGGCTGAAGCTTTCTTT. Its translation is CASSTHPGQGAEAFF.

This chain uses TRBV5-1 with TRBJ2-3; D perhaps matches TRBD2 (6 bases). V was pared by 4 bases and J by 4 bases, with 16 bases between. The CDR3 runs 15 residues. The germline V gene has CDR1 SGHRS and CDR2 YFSETQ. CDR3 region: CASSPRESKADTQYF. The CDR3 nucleotides read TGCGCCAGCAGCCCCCGGGAGTCGAAGGCAGATACGCAGTATTTT.

The gene calls are TRBV6-5 and TRBJ2-7; tentative D call: TRBD1 (6 bases). Germline loops: CDR1 MNHEY, CDR2 SVGAGI. The CDR3 consists of 14 residues. V lost 2 bases and J lost 2, with 10 bases in between. The chain's CDR3 is CASSYSQGPYEQYF. CDR3 nucleotides: TGTGCCAGCAGTTACAGTCAGGGGCCCTACGAGCAGTACTTC.

This chain joins TRBV5-1 and TRBJ2-7, with 9 positions matching TRBD1. Germline V CDR1 and CDR2: SGHRS, YFSETQ. Germline trimming cut 0 bases from V and 5 bases from J; bases unmatched to any gene: 3. The CDR3 sequence is 14 residues long. The CDR3 coding sequence is TGCGCCAGCAGCTTGGTAGGGACAGGGAACGAGCAGTACTTC. This sequence encodes CASSLVGTGNEQYF.

This chain connects TRBV5-1 to TRBJ2-2; 14 bases fit TRBD2. The germline V gene encodes CDR1 SGHRS and CDR2 YFSETQ. The trim removed 4 bases at V and 6 bases at J, leaving 2 bases unmatched. There are 15 residues in the CDR3. This CDR3 is CASSTGLAGAGELFF. The CDR3, as DNA: TGCGCCAGCAGCACGGGACTAGCGGGAGCCGGGGAGCTGTTTTTT.